The rows below give T cell receptor beta chains drawn from one sample of a study of shared clonotypes between healthy human individuals. The table came from immunoSEQ multiplex PCR; TCRdb's copy has only in-frame clones and leaves some out. This table holds about 770,000 clones, just under 75% found once. Sequences were obtained from memory CD4+ T cells sorted from blood. All receptors derive from a woman younger than 45 in good health. Both conserved end residues are part of each CDR3. The D gene is left open where the match is weak. Where a row states a size, it is once, few, many or the class of an expanded clone; other rows omit it.

.,TRBV4-2,TRBJ2-3,.,CASSRGHAEVSDTQYF,TGTGCCAGCAGCCGGGGCCACGCTGAGGTTTCAGATACGCAGTATTTT
.,TRBV18,TRBJ2-7,TRBD2,CASSPINTGGVGSYEQYF,TGTGCCAGCTCACCAATAAATACGGGAGGGGTCGGATCCTACGAGCAGTACTTC
.,TRBV29-1,TRBJ2-7,TRBD1,CSVPGQGVYEQYF,TGCAGCGTCCCCGGGCAGGGGGTCTACGAGCAGTACTTC
.,TRBV11-2,TRBJ2-1,.,CASSLDNGYNEQFF,TGTGCCAGCAGCTTAGATAATGGCTACAATGAGCAGTTCTTC
.,TRBV27,TRBJ1-1,.,CASSQRIVTKNTEAFF,TGTGCCAGCAGCCAAAGGATCGTCACTAAGAACACTGAAGCTTTCTTT
.,TRBV4-2,TRBJ1-2,.,CASSPTAIGGYTF,TGTGCCAGCAGCCCGACGGCAATCGGAGGCTACACCTTC
.,TRBV9,TRBJ2-3,.,CASSVGGADDTQYF,TGTGCCAGCAGCGTAGGAGGCGCCGACGATACGCAGTATTTT
.,TRBV15,TRBJ1-1,.,CATSRYNTEAFF,TGTGCCACCAGCAGGTATAACACTGAAGCTTTCTTT
.,TRBV10-3,TRBJ2-3,.,CAISDLGMAAFTDTQYF,TGTGCCATCAGTGACTTGGGAATGGCTGCCTTCACAGATACGCAGTATTTT
.,TRBV6-5,TRBJ1-5,.,CASSYRPTGNQPQHF,TGTGCCAGCAGTTACCGTCCCACAGGGAATCAGCCCCAGCATTTT
.,TRBV25-1,TRBJ2-7,.,CASSNKGEEFNEQYF,TGTGCCAGCAGTAATAAGGGGGAGGAGTTTAACGAGCAGTACTTC
.,TRBV18,TRBJ1-2,.,CASSPSRQPNYGYTF,TGTGCCAGCTCACCCAGTCGCCAGCCTAACTATGGCTACACCTTC
.,TRBV9,TRBJ1-3,TRBD1,CASSAGQGGNTIYF,TGTGCCAGCAGCGCGGGACAGGGGGGAAACACCATATATTTT
few,TRBV21-1,TRBJ2-1,.,CASSKEREGRYNEVQFF,TGTGCCAGCAGCAAGGAGCGGGAGGGCCGATACAATGAGGTGCAGTTCTTC
once,TRBV4-1,TRBJ2-2,TRBD1,CASSPRDRHTGELFF,TGCGCCAGCAGCCCCCGGGACAGGCACACCGGGGAGCTGTTTTTT
once,TRBV7-8,TRBJ2-2,.,CASSLLLNTGELFF,TGTGCCAGCAGCTTACTACTTAACACCGGGGAGCTGTTTTTT
.,TRBV7-8,TRBJ2-3,TRBD2,CASDRGLAGTDTQYF,TGTGCCAGCGACCGGGGACTAGCAGGAACAGATACGCAGTATTTT
.,TRBV10-1,TRBJ2-1,.,CASSGPPAGNEQFF,TGCGCCAGCAGTGGCCCCCCAGCCGGCAATGAGCAGTTCTTC
.,TRBV5-4,TRBJ2-7,.,CASSLGGGLSSYGQYF,TGTGCCAGCAGCTTGGGAGGCGGTTTGAGCTCCTACGGGCAGTACTTC
.,TRBV28,TRBJ2-1,TRBD2,CASSYLKERGNEQFF,TGTGCCAGCAGTTACTTAAAGGAGCGGGGCAATGAGCAGTTCTTC
.,TRBV30,TRBJ2-3,.,CAWSVIGNTQYF,TGTGCCTGGAGTGTAATCGGGAATACGCAGTATTTT
.,TRBV10-1,TRBJ2-2,.,CASMDLYTGELFF,TGCGCCAGTATGGACTTATACACCGGGGAGCTGTTTTTT
.,TRBV21-1,TRBJ2-7,.,CATETSPLSYEQYF,TGTGCCACCGAGACTAGCCCCCTCTCCTACGAGCAGTACTTC
.,TRBV18,TRBJ2-5,TRBD2,CASSPGTSGFQETQYF,TGTGCCAGCTCACCCGGGACTAGCGGTTTCCAAGAGACCCAGTACTTC
.,TRBV2,TRBJ2-3,TRBD1,CASRDRVGGTQYF,TGTGCCAGCAGGGACAGGGTAGGGGGTACGCAGTATTTT
.,TRBV7-9,TRBJ2-1,.,CASSLDPWDNRYEQFF,TGTGCCAGCAGCTTAGATCCTTGGGACAATCGCTATGAGCAGTTCTTC
once,TRBV7-3,TRBJ2-3,TRBD2,CASSSPGLAGTSSTDTQYF,TGTGCCAGCAGCTCACCGGGACTAGCGGGGACGTCTAGCACAGATACGCAGTATTTT
few,TRBV5-5,TRBJ1-2,.,CASSLAPRSREGYTF,TGTGCCAGCAGCTTGGCCCCCCGGAGTAGGGAGGGCTACACCTTC
few,TRBV5-1,TRBJ2-1,TRBD2,CASSYGTSVVPEQFF,TGCGCCAGCAGCTACGGGACTAGCGTCGTTCCTGAGCAGTTCTTC
.,TRBV19,TRBJ2-2,TRBD2,CASTLAGGGSAGELFF,TGTGCCAGTACCTTAGCGGGAGGGGGGTCAGCCGGGGAGCTGTTTTTT
.,TRBV4-1,TRBJ2-2,TRBD2,CASSQPRSGGNTGELFF,TGCGCCAGCAGCCAGCCCCGTAGCGGGGGGAACACCGGGGAGCTGTTTTTT
.,TRBV4-1,TRBJ2-2,TRBD2,CASSQNRYGTSEAGELFF,TGCGCCAGCAGCCAAAACAGATATGGGACTAGCGAAGCCGGGGAGCTGTTTTTT
.,TRBV5-4,TRBJ2-1,.,CASSLMLGAYNEQFF,TGTGCCAGCAGCTTGATGCTTGGCGCTTACAATGAGCAGTTCTTC
.,TRBV4-1,TRBJ2-7,TRBD2,CASSQATSSLYEQYF,TGCGCCAGCAGCCAGGCGACTAGCTCCCTTTACGAGCAGTACTTC
.,TRBV11-2,TRBJ2-7,.,CASSWGVGREKAEQYF,TGTGCCAGCAGCTGGGGGGTAGGCCGGGAGAAGGCCGAGCAGTACTTC
.,TRBV19,TRBJ1-5,TRBD1,CASSMGQLNQPQHF,TGTGCCAGTAGTATGGGACAGCTCAATCAGCCCCAGCATTTT
.,TRBV15,TRBJ1-5,.,CATSRRVGAKQPQHF,TGTGCCACCAGCAGACGTGTGGGGGCGAAACAGCCCCAGCATTTT
.,TRBV5-1,TRBJ2-3,.,CASSYFGGESTDTQYF,TGCGCCAGCAGCTATTTCGGGGGCGAGAGTACAGATACGCAGTATTTT
.,TRBV7-3,TRBJ2-1,.,CASSLAGGYNEQFF,TGTGCCAGCAGCTTAGCCGGAGGATACAATGAGCAGTTCTTC
.,TRBV19,TRBJ1-5,.,CASHKEQVNQPQHF,TGTGCCAGCCACAAGGAACAGGTTAATCAGCCCCAGCATTTT
.,TRBV7-8,TRBJ1-2,TRBD1,CASSFQGAYGYTF,TGTGCCAGCAGCTTCCAGGGGGCCTATGGCTACACCTTC
once,TRBV2,TRBJ2-7,.,CASSGPGREQYF,TGTGCCAGCAGCGGGCCAGGGCGGGAGCAGTACTTC
.,TRBV6-1,TRBJ1-5,.,CASSEEGGSNQPQHF,TGTGCCAGCAGTGAAGAAGGGGGTAGCAATCAGCCCCAGCATTTT
few,TRBV27,TRBJ2-3,.,CASSLLAATDTQYF,TGTGCCAGCAGTTTGTTAGCCGCCACAGATACGCAGTATTTT
.,TRBV27,TRBJ1-4,.,CASSLSMGFNEKLFF,TGTGCCAGCAGTTTATCGATGGGTTTCAATGAAAAACTGTTTTTT
few,TRBV7-7,TRBJ2-5,.,CASSPQGGAQETQYF,TGTGCCAGCAGCCCTCAGGGGGGGGCCCAAGAGACCCAGTACTTC
many,TRBV6-1,TRBJ1-5,.,CASSPDSNQPQHF,TGTGCCAGCAGCCCCGACAGCAATCAGCCCCAGCATTTT